This T cell receptor beta chain derives from a study of control samples from healthy donors and cancer patients. Germline V CDR1 and CDR2: LGHNT, FRNRAP. Trimming took off 5 bases at V and 4 bases at J, with 5 bases between the two ends. The CDR3 is 12 amino acids. Some clones are missing from TCRdb's copy, which holds only in-frame ones; the method was immunoSEQ multiplex PCR. Found here are about 150,000 clones, 91% of them singletons; the top ten hold around 2%. The rearrangement uses TRBV12-5 and TRBJ1-4; no definite D call. The receptor was derived from a middle-aged woman in good health. Sequencing was performed on blood. Here the CDR3 DNA reads TGTGCTAGTGGTCCCAATAATGAAAAACTGTTTTTT. Amino acid sequence: CASGPNNEKLFF.